This T cell receptor beta chain was identified during a study of beta chain features in type 1 diabetes. Whole-study findings and limits: Naive, central memory and Treg TCRB repertoires seemed to resemble each other more closely in patients than they did in healthy donors. Using cDNA template may skew counts toward highly expressing activated cells.

Reverse transcription of all isolated RNA meant that expressed TCRB transcripts were sequenced. Profiled with immunoSEQ multiplex PCR; TCRdb holds only in-frame clones, not every one. The data contain hundreds of thousands of clones, over 65% of them singletons. CD45RO/CCR7/CD25/CD127/CD95/CD27 staining was used to isolate CD4+ naive, central memory, regulatory and stem cell-like memory cells by sorting. This clone was counted a few times. No antigen is known for it. Trimming left V 3 bases short and J 6 bases short, with 4 bases between. CDR1 is SGHTA and CDR2 is FQGNSA in the germline V gene. CDR3 length equals 11 residues.

The sequencing sample was made of naive CD4+ T cells from blood. The chain is built from TRBV7-2 and TRBJ2-3; no clear D. The TCR originated in a man under 40 in good health. CDR3 DNA: TGTGCCAGCAGCTTCGTCGATACGCAGTATTTT. Translating it yields CASSFVDTQYF.